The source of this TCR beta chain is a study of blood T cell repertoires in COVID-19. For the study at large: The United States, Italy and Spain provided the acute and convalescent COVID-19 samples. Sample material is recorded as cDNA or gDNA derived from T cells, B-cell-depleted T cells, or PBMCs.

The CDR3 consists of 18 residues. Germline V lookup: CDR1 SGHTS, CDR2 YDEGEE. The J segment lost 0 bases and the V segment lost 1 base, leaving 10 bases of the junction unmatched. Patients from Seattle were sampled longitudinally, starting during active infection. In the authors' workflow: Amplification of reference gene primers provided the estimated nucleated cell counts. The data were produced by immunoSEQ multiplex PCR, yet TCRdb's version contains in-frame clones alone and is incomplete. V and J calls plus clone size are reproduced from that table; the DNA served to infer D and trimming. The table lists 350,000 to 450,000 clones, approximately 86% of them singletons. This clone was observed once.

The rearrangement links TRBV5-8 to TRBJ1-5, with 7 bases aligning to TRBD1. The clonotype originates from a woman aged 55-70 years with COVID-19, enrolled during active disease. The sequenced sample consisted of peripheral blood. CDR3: CASSLWRGQKYSNQPQHF. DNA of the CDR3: TGTGCCAGCAGCTTGTGGCGGGGACAGAAATATAGCAATCAGCCCCAGCATTTT.